The rows below give T cell receptor beta chains drawn from one sample of a study of beta chain features in type 1 diabetes. The method was immunoSEQ multiplex PCR; TCRdb's version includes in-frame clones alone and lacks a portion of them. This sample has about 300,000 clones, with around 7.8% found just once. The sample consisted of central memory CD4+ T cells from blood. These receptors came from a woman in her late teens or twenties in good health. The CDR3 runs from the conserved cysteine through the conserved F or W. Size is stated for part of the rows, as once, few or many counts, or as a class when the clone is expanded.

clone size	V gene	J gene	CDR3 protein
many	TRBV23-1	TRBJ1-1	CASSGGTEAFF
few	TRBV2	TRBJ2-1	CASSFNEQFF
.	TRBV27	TRBJ2-7	CASSLMAGTSGTGSYEQYF
few	TRBV7-3	TRBJ2-2	CASSLWGPNTGELFF
.	TRBV29-1	TRBJ1-1	CSAIRGPEAFF
.	TRBV19	TRBJ2-1	CASSSAGLAANNEQFF
many	TRBV10-3	TRBJ2-5	CAISDGVFRETQYF
.	TRBV28	TRBJ2-3	CASSPHRTHTDTQYF
many	TRBV19	TRBJ2-7	CASSMRTGVFYEQYF
.	TRBV2	TRBJ2-5	CASKAGVVETQYF
.	TRBV7-7	TRBJ2-2	CASSLVSANTGELFF
few	TRBV20-1	TRBJ2-7	CSASALYEQYF
.	TRBV5-6	TRBJ1-1	CASSLSGGPNTEAFF